Sequencing of this T cell receptor (beta chain) was carried out in a study of T cells after yellow fever vaccination. 5'RACE template switching produced TCR cDNA carrying a universal primer site and UMIs. TCRdb called the 5' RACE reads again in MiXCR, with one record for every CDR3 protein. The data hold approximately 74,000 distinct CDR3 sequences, with around 6.2% observed a single time. Overall study results and limits: Secondary responses were weaker yet peaked faster, day 5 versus 15. Clonotypes shared by both compartments, CD4 and CD8, made up a small share.

In regard to this clonotype: The antigen is unknown.

Per germline, CDR1 LGHNA and CDR2 YNFKEQ. The CDR3 loop spans 16 amino acids. The J segment lost 5 bases and the V segment lost 4 bases, leaving 8 bases of the junction unmatched. The V and J genes are TRBV4-2 and TRBJ2-3; the match to TRBD2 covers 11 bases. The origin of this receptor is a young man who received the YFV17D yellow fever vaccine. This sample comprised CD4+ T cells sorted from PBMCs, obtained more than 13 days after the first yellow fever vaccination. The CDR3 bases are TGTGCCAGCAGCCCCGGGCTAGCGGGGGGCTTAGATACGCAGTATTTT. This sequence encodes CASSPGLAGGLDTQYF.